This is a list of T cell receptor beta chains from one sample in a study of regulatory T cells in long-lasting Graves disease. TCRdb reprocessed the multiplex PCR reads with MiXCR, giving one entry per CDR3 protein. The profile covers a few hundred thousand distinct CDR3 sequences, with over 15% appearing a single time and 25% to 30% taken by the ten largest. These sequences were also reported in another study, on T cells in Graves' hyperthyroidism and ophthalmopathy.

The specimen comprised peripheral blood mononuclear cells (PBMCs), sampled at new diagnosis, from a patient treated with antithyroid drugs. The receptors stem from a middle-aged man with Graves disease. CDR3s include the opening cysteine and the closing phenylalanine or tryptophan. A D gene is named only where the DNA matches it firmly. The size entry is marked missing in some rows and otherwise reads once, few, many or a size class.

J,size,D,V,CDR3,DNA
TRBJ2-2,many,-,TRBV12-3/TRBV12-4,CASSFLRNTGELFF,TGTGCCAGCAGTTTTTTGCGGAACACCGGGGAGCTGTTTTTT
TRBJ2-5,once,-,TRBV6-1,CASRGGYQETQYF,TGTGCCAGCCGTGGGGGGTACCAAGAGACCCAGTACTTC
TRBJ1-5,many,-,TRBV30,CAWSPGVSANQPQHF,TGTGCCTGGAGTCCCGGTGTGAGCGCGAATCAGCCCCAGCATTTT
TRBJ2-7,many,TRBD1,TRBV7-2,CASQGGTGYYEQYF,TGTGCCAGCCAGGGCGGGACAGGATACTACGAGCAGTACTTC
TRBJ2-3,many,TRBD1,TRBV29-1,CSVGPRDREKDTQYF,TGCAGCGTTGGTCCCCGGGACAGGGAAAAGGATACGCAGTATTTT
TRBJ1-1,-,TRBD1,TRBV20-1,CSARDRYRGGTEAFF,TGCAGTGCTAGAGATCGATACAGGGGAGGCACTGAAGCTTTCTTT
TRBJ2-1,many,-,TRBV10-3,CAIRDGDYNEQFF,TGTGCCATCCGGGACGGGGATTACAATGAGCAGTTCTTC
TRBJ1-5,few,TRBD1,TRBV20-1,CSARLPGQGHNQPQHF,TGCAGTGCTAGACTTCCGGGACAGGGCCACAATCAGCCCCAGCATTTT
TRBJ1-2,-,-,TRBV29-1,CSVEEWTRSGYTF,TGCAGCGTTGAAGAGTGGACGAGGAGTGGCTACACCTTC
TRBJ2-6,-,-,TRBV4-2,CASSQQAGPGANVLTF,TGTGCCAGCAGCCAACAGGCGGGGCCTGGGGCCAACGTCCTGACTTTC